This entry is about one T cell receptor beta chain. What it recognizes is unknown. Trimming took off 5 bases at V and 5 bases at J, with 18 bases between the two ends. The CDR3 length is 15 residues. Germline lookup yields CDR1 MNHEY and CDR2 SMNVEV (reference sequence). This sample stems from a study of cytomegalovirus exposure and HLA in healthy donors. Overall study results and limits: Certain sequence variants were highly shared and formed a cluster, and this cluster was likely a sequencing artifact.

The PCR had 60 Vbeta and 13 Jbeta primers. Measured with immunoSEQ multiplex PCR; TCRdb has only the in-frame clones, and not every one. The data show tens of thousands of clones, with about 65% seen just once and about 23% held by the top ten. The TCR originated in a man in his forties or fifties in good health and CMV-seropositive. The chain links TRBV27 to TRBJ2-5; tentatively, D is TRBD1 (5 bases). Material for sequencing was PBMCs. CDR3 region: CASSLDSHRSETQYF. As DNA, the CDR3 is TGTGCCAGCAGTCTTGACAGCCACCGGTCCGAGACCCAGTACTTC.